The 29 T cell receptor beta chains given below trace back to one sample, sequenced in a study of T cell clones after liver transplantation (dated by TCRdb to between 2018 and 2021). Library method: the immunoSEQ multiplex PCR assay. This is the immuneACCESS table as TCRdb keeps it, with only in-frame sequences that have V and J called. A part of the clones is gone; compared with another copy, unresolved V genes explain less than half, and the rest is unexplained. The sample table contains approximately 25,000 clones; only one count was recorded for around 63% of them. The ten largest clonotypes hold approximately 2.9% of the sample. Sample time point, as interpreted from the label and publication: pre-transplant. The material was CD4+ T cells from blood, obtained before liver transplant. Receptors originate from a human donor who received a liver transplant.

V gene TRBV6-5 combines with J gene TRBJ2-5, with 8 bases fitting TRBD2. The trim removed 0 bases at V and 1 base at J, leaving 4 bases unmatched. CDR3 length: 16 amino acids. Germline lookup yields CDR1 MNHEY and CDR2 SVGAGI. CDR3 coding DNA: TGTGCCAGCAGTTACTCCGGGACTAGGGGCCAAGAGACCCAGTACTTC. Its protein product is CASSYSGTRGQETQYF.

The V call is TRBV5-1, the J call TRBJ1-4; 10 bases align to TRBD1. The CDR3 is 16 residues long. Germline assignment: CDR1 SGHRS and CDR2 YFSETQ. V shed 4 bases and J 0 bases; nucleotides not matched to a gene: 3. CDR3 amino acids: CASSPGQGATNEKLFF. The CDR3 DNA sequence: TGCGCCAGCAGCCCCGGACAGGGGGCAACTAATGAAAAACTGTTTTTT.

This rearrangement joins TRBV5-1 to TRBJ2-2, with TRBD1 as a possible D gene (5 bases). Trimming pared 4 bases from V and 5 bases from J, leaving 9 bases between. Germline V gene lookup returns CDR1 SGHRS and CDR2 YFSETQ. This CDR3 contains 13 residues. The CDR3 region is CASSKDSTGELFF. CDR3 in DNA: TGCGCCAGCAGCAAAGACAGTACCGGGGAGCTGTTTTTT.

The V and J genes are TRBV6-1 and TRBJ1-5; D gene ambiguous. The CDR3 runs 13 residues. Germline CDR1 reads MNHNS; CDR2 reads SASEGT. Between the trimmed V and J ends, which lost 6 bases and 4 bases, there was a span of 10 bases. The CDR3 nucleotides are TGTGCCAGCAGGTCGGAGCTAAATCAGCCCCAGCATTTT. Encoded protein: CASRSELNQPQHF.

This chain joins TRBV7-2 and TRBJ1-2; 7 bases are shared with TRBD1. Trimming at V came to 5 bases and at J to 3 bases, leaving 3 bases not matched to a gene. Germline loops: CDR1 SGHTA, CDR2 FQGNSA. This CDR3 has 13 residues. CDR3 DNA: TGTGCCAGCAGCCTCGGACAGGACTATGGCTACACCTTC. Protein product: CASSLGQDYGYTF.

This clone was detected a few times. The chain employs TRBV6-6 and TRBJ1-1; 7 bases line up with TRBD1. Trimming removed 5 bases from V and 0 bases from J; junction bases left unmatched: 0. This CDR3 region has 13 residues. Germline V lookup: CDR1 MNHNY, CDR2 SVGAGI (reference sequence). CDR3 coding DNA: TGTGCCAGCAGTGGACAGGTGAACACTGAAGCTTTCTTT. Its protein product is CASSGQVNTEAFF.

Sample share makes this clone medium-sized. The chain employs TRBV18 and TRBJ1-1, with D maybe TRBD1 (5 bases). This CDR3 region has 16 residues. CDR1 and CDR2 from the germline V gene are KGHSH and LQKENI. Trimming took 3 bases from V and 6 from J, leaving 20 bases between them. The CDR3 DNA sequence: TGTGCCAGCTCACCCAGTCGGCAGGGCGGTCAGGCTGAAGCTTTCTTT. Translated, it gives CASSPSRQGGQAEAFF.

CDR3 coding DNA: TGTGCCAGCAGCCCCTGGACAGGGAACACTGAAGCTTTCTTT. Its translation is CASSPWTGNTEAFF. The rearrangement joins TRBV7-9 to TRBJ1-1, with 7 bases aligning to TRBD1. V was pared by 5 bases and J by 1 base, with 4 bases of the junction left unmatched. The CDR3 is 14 residues long. Germline V lookup: CDR1 SEHNR, CDR2 FQNEAQ (reference sequence).

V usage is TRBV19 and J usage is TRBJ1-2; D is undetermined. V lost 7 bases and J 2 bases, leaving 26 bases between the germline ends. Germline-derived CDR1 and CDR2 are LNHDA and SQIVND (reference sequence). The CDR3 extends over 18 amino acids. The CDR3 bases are TGTGCCAGTACAGGAGAAGCTTATGAAGAATTACTAAACTATGGCTACACCTTC. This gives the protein CASTGEAYEELLNYGYTF.

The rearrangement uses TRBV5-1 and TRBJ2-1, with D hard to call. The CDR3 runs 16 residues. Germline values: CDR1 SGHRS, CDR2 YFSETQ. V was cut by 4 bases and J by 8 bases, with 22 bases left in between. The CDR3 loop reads CASSLGTLGPRDEQFF. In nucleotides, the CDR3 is TGCGCCAGCAGCCTAGGTACCTTGGGTCCTAGGGATGAGCAGTTCTTC. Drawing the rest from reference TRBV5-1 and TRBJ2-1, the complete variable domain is KAGVTQTPRYLIKTRGQQVTLSCSPISGHRSVSWYQQTPGQGLQFLFEYFSETQRNKGNFPGRFSGRQFSNSRSEMNVSTLELGDSALYLCASSLGTLGPRDEQFFGPGTRLTVL.

The CDR3 nucleotides are TGTGCCAGCAGTGTAGGTCTATTAGGACAGGACACGAACACCGGGGAGCTGTTTTTT. Amino acids: CASSVGLLGQDTNTGELFF. This sequence joins TRBV27 and TRBJ2-2; 7 bases fit TRBD1. Germline CDR1 and CDR2: MNHEY and SMNVEV (reference sequence). The length of the CDR3 is 19 residues. The V segment lost 5 bases and the J segment 0 bases; nucleotides outside the gene matches: 15.

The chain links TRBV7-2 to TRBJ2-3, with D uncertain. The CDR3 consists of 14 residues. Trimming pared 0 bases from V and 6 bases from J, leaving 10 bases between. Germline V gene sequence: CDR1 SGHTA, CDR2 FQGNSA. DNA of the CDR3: TGTGCCAGCAGCTTAGCGTATGGAAGGGATACGCAGTATTTT. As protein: CASSLAYGRDTQYF.

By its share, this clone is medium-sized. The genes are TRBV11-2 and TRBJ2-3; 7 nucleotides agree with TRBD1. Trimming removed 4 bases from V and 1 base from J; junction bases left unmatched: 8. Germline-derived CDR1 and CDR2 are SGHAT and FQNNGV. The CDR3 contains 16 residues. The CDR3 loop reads CASSYHRGLGTDTQYF. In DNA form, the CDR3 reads TGTGCCAGCAGCTATCACAGGGGCCTAGGCACAGATACGCAGTATTTT.

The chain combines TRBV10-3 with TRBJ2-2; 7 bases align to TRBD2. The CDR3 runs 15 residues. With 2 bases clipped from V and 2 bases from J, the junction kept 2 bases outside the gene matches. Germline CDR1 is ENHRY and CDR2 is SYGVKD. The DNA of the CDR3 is TGTGCCATCAGTGAGACTAGCGCCAACACCGGGGAGCTGTTTTTT. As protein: CAISETSANTGELFF.

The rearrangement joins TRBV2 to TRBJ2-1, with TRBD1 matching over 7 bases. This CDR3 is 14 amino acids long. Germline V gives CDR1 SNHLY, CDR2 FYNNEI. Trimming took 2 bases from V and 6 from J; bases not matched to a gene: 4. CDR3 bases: TGTGCCAGCAGTGAACAGGGGGAAGGCAATGAGCAGTTCTTC. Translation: CASSEQGEGNEQFF.

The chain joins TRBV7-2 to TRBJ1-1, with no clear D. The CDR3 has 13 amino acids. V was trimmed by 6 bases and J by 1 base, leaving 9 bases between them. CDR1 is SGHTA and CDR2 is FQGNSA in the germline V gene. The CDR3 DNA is TGTGCCAGCAGTTCGGACCCGAACACTGAAGCTTTCTTT. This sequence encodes CASSSDPNTEAFF.

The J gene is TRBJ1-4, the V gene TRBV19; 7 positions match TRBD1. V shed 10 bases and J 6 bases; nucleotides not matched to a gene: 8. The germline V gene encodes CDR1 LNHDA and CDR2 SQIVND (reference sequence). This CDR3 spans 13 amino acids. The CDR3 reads CATGQVRDEKLFF. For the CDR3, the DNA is TGTGCCACTGGACAGGTCCGGGATGAAAAACTGTTTTTT.

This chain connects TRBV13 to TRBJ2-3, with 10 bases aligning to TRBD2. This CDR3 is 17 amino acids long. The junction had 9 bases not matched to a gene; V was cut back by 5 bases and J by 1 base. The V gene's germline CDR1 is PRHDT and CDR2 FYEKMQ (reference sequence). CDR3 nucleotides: TGTGCCAGCAGCCCCGAGAAGGGGACTAGCGGCACAGATACGCAGTATTTT. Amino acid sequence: CASSPEKGTSGTDTQYF.

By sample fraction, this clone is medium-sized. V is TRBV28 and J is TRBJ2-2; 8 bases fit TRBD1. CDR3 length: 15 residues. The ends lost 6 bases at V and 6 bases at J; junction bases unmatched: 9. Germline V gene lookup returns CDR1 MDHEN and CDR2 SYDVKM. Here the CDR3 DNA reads TGTGCCAGCAGGGATTGGACAGGGCATCCCGGGGAGCTGTTTTTT. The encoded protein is CASRDWTGHPGELFF.

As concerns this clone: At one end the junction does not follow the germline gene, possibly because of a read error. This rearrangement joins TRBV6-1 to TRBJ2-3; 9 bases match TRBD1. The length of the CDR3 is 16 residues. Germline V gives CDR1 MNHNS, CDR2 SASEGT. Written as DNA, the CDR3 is TGTGCCAGAAGTGGGGACAGGGTCCTGAGCACAGATACGCAGTATTTT. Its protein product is CARSGDRVLSTDTQYF.

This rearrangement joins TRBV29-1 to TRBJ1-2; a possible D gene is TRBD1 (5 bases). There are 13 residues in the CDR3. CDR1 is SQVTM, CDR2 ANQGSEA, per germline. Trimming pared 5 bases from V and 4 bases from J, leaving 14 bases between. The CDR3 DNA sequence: TGCAGCGTTACGACCAGAGGGGCCTATGGCTACACCTTC. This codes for CSVTTRGAYGYTF.

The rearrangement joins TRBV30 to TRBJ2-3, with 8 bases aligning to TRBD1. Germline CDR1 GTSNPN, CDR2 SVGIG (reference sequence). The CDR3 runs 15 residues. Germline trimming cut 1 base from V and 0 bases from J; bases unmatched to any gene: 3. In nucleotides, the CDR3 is TGTGCCTGGAGTGGGACAGGGCCTAGCACAGATACGCAGTATTTT. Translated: CAWSGTGPSTDTQYF.

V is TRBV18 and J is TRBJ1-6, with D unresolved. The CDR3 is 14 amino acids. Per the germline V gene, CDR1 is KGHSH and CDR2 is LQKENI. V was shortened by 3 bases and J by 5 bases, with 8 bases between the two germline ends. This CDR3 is CASSPTRDNSPLHF. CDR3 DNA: TGTGCCAGCTCACCGACCCGAGATAATTCACCCCTCCACTTT.

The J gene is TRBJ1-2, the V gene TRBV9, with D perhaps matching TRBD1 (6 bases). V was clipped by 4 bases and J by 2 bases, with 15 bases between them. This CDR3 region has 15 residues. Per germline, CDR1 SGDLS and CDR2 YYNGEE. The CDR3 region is CASSPQVGANYGYTF. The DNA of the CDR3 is TGTGCCAGCAGCCCCCAGGTGGGGGCGAACTATGGCTACACCTTC.

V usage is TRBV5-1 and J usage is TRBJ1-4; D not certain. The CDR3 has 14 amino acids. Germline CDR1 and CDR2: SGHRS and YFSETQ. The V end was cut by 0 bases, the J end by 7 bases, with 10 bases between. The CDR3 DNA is TGCGCCAGCAGCTTGGGTGACTCCCTTGAAAAACTGTTTTTT. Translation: CASSLGDSLEKLFF.

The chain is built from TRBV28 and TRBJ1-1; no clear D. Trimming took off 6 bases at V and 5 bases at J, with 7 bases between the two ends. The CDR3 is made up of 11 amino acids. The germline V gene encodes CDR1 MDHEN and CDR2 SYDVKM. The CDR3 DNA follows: TGTGCCAGCAGCCCTGGGACTGAAGCTTTCTTT. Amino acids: CASSPGTEAFF.

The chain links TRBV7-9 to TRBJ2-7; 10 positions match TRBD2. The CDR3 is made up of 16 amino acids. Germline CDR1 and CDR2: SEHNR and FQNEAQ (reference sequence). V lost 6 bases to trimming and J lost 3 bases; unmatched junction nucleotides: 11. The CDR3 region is CASSHTPGLASYEQYV. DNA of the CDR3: TGTGCCAGCAGTCATACTCCGGGACTAGCGAGCTACGAGCAGTACGTC.

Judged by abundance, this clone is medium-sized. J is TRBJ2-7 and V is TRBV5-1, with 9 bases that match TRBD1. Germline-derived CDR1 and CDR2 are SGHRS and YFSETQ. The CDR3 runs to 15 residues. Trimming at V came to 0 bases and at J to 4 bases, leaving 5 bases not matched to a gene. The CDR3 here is CASSLDGTGIYEQYF. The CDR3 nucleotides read TGCGCCAGCAGCTTGGATGGGACAGGGATTTACGAGCAGTACTTC.

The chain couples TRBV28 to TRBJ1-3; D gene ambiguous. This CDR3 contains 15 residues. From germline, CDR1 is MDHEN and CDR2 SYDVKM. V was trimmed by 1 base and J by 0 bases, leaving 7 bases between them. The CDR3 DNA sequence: TGTGCCAGCAGTTTATCGGGCAGCTCTGGAAACACCATATATTTT. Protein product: CASSLSGSSGNTIYF.